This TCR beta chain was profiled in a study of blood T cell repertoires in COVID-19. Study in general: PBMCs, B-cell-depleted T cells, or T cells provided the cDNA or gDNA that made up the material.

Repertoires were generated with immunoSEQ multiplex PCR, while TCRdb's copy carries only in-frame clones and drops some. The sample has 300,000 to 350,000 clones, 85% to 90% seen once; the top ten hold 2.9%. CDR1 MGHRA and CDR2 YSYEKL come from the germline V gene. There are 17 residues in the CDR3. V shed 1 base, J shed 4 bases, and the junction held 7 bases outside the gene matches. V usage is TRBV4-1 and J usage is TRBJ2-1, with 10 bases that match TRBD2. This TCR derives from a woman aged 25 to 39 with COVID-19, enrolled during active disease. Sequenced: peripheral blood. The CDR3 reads CASSQALAGVGYNEQFF. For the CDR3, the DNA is TGCGCCAGCAGCCAAGCGCTAGCGGGGGTGGGATACAATGAGCAGTTCTTC.